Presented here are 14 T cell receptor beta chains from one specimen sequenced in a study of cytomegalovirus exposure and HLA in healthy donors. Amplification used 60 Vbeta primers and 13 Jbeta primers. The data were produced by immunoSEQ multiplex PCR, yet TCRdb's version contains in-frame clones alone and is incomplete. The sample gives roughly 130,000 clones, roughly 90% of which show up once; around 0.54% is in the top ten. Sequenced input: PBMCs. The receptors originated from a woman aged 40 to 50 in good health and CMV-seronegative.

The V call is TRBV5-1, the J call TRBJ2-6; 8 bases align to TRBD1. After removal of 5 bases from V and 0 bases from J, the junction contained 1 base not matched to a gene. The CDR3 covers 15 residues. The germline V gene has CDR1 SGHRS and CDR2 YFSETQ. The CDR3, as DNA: TGCGCCAGCAGGGACAGGGTCTCTGGGGCCAACGTCCTGACTTTC. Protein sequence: CASRDRVSGANVLTF.

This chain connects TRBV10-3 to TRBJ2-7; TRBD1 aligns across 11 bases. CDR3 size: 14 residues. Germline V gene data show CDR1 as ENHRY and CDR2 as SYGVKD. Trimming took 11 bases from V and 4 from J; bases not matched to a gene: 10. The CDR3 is CAARPGQGDYEQYF. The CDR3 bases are TGTGCCGCCCGGCCGGGACAGGGGGATTACGAGCAGTACTTC.

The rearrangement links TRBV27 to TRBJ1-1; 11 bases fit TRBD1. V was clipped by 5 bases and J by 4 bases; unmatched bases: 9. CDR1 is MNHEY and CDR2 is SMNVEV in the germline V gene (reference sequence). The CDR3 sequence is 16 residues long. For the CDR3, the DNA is TGTGCCAGCAGTCGTATGATGGACAGGGGGCTCACTGAAGCTTTCTTT. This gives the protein CASSRMMDRGLTEAFF.

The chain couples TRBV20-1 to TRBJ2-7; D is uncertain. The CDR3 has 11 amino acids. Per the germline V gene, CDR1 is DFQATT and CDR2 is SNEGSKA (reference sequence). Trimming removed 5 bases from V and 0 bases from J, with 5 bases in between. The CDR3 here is CSAGPSYEQYF. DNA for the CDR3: TGCAGTGCTGGGCCCTCCTACGAGCAGTACTTC.

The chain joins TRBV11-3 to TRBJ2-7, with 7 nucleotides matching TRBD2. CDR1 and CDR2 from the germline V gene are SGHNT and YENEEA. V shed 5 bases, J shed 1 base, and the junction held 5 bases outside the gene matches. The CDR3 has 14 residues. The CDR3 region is CASSPVGGSYEQYF. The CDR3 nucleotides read TGTGCCAGCAGCCCCGTGGGGGGGTCCTACGAGCAGTACTTC.

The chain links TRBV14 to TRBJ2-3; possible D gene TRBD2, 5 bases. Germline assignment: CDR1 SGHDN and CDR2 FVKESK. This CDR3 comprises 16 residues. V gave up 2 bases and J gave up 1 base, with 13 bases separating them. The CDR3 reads CASSQSAGLGTDTQYF. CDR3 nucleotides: TGTGCCAGCAGCCAATCGGCAGGACTCGGCACAGATACGCAGTATTTT. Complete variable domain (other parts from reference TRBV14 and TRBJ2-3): EAGVTQFPSHSVIEKGQTVTLRCDPISGHDNLYWYRRVMGKEIKFLLHFVKESKQDESGMPNNRFLAERTGGTYSTLKVQPAELEDSGVYFCASSQSAGLGTDTQYFGPGTRLTVL.

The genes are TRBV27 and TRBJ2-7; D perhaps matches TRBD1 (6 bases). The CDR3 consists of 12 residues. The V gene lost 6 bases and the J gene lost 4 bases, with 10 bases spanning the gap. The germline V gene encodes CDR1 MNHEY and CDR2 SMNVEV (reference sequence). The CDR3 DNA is TGTGCCAGCAGCTCGACAGGTTACGAGCAGTACTTC. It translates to CASSSTGYEQYF.

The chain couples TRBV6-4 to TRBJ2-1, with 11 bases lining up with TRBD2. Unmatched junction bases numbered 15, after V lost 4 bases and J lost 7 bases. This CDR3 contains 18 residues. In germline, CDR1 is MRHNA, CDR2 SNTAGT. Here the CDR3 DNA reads TGTGCCAGCAGTGCTACTAGCGGGAGACAGTTTAGAGGGAATGAGCAGTTCTTC. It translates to CASSATSGRQFRGNEQFF.

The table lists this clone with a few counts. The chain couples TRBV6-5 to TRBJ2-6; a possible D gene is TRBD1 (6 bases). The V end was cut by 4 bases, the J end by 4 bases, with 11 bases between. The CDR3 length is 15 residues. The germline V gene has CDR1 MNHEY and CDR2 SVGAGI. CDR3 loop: CASSSRGSGANVLTF. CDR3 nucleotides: TGTGCCAGCAGTTCCAGGGGTTCCGGGGCCAACGTCCTGACTTTC.

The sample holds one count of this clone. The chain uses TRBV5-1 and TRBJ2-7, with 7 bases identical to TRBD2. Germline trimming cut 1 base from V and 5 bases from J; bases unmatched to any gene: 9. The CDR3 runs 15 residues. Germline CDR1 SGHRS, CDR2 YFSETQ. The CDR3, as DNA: TGCGCCAGCAGCTTGTGGGGGGGGTTGGCCAACGAGCAGTACTTC. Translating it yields CASSLWGGLANEQYF.

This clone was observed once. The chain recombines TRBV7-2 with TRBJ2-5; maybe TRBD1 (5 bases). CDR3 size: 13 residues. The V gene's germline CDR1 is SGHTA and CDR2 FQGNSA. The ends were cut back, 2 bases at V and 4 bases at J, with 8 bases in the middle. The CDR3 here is CASSLKGIETQYF. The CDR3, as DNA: TGTGCCAGCAGCTTAAAGGGGATAGAGACCCAGTACTTC.

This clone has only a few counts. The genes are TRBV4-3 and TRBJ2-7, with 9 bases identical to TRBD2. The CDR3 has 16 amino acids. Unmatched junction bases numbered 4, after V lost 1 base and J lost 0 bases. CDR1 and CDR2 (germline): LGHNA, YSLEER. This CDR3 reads CASSQGQLAGSYEQYF. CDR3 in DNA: TGCGCCAGCAGCCAAGGTCAACTAGCGGGCTCCTACGAGCAGTACTTC.

In DNA, the CDR3 is TGCGCCAGCAGCTTGGGGCAGGAGGGGTATGGCTACACCTTC. This codes for CASSLGQEGYGYTF. The chain uses TRBV5-1 and TRBJ1-2, with D tentatively TRBD1 (5 bases). The CDR3 has 14 amino acids. Trimming stripped 0 bases from V and 5 bases from J, with 11 bases between. Germline CDR1 and CDR2: SGHRS and YFSETQ.

CDR3 residues: CASSFSGQGSYEQYF. For the CDR3, the DNA is TGTGCCAGCAGTTTTTCGGGACAGGGGAGCTACGAGCAGTACTTC. The chain couples TRBV27 to TRBJ2-7; TRBD1 aligns across 10 bases. J lost 3 bases, V lost 3 bases, and 5 bases had no gene match. Germline V lookup: CDR1 MNHEY, CDR2 SMNVEV (reference sequence). The CDR3 has 15 residues.